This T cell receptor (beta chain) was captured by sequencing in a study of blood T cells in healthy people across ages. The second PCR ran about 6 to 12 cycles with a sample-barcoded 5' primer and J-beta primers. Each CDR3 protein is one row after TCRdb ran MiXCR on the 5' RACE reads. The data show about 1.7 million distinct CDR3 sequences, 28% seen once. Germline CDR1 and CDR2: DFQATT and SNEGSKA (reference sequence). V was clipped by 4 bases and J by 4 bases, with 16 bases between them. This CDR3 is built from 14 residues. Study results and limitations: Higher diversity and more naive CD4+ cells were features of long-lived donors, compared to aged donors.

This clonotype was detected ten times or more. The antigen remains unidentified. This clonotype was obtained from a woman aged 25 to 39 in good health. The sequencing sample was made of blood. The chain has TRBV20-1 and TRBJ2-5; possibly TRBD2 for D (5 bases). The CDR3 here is CSAIQTRGPETQYF. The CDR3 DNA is TGCAGTGCTATCCAAACCCGGGGTCCAGAGACCCAGTACTTC.